This TCR beta chain was recorded in a study of cytomegalovirus exposure and HLA in healthy donors (dated by TCRdb to about 2017). Regarding the research as a whole: An earlier analysis of approximately 640 of the donors reported more than 250 Gb of sequence data and some 120 million unique TCR beta sequences from about 179 million T cells. An early release covering about 600 HLA-typed donors comprised about 310 gigabases of sequencing data and tens of millions of unique TCR sequences. The genetic ancestry cluster associated with self-reported Caucasian donors included roughly 84% of the roughly 410 genotyped donors. The study aimed to test whether cataloging public T cell receptors could reveal signatures of past pathogen exposure. The study used immunosequencing to profile the T cell repertoires of 666 subjects and linked those repertoires to cytomegalovirus serostatus. Besides the first cohort of approximately 710 subjects, a separate validation cohort made up of 120 different subjects was used. The study combined high-throughput TCR immunosequencing, statistical association of individual TCRs with disease status, and machine learning to predict cytomegalovirus infection status. To study patterns of TCR occurrence, a later analysis re-analyzed previously published TCR beta repertoires from around 660 donors and added high-resolution HLA genotyping. Rather than drawing on any new phenotypic data, the later analysis identified candidate immune exposures from TCR beta sequences and the way those sequences occurred across donors. An earlier analysis of some 600 of the donors applied high-throughput TCR beta sequencing to assess whether each TCR beta V gene segment acted as functional or pseudogenic. Donor age, sex, ethnicity and CMV serostatus were collected together with the repertoire data. Genome-wide SNP genotypes for about 60% of the 666 donors were used in a later genetic analysis, which treated that subset as a discovery cohort. Every discovery cohort repertoire had been produced on one sequencing platform. Class I and class II HLA loci were covered by the typing at four-digit resolution. Typing coverage differed by locus: A, B, C, DRB1 and DQB1 were typed in about 620-630 donors, DQA1 in about 560, DPA1 in nearly 610, and DPB1 in just under 490. Because of strong linkage in the cohort, five DR-DQ haplotypes were treated as single units for association and clustering. Among about 360 genotyped donors of the cohort, an average of about 240,000 unique TCR beta nucleotide sequences were sequenced per donor, roughly 20% of them non-productive. Study-level results and caveats: The 87-base-pair reads could not distinguish some IMGT-functional V segments, including TRBV6-2 and TRBV6-3, so those segments were excluded. Cytomegalovirus status was reported to be diagnosed by the classifier with high specificity and sensitivity in both the original and validation cohorts. In a later analysis, the rate of TCR association differed among HLA loci, with DRB1 alleles having the most associated TCRs and HLA-C alleles having the fewest. The sequencing pipeline was judged likely to have produced a cluster of highly shared sequence variants as a technical artifact. According to the authors, the approach could potentially be generalized to other disease states and immunological phenotypes. A further reported finding was that TCR beta sequences accurately predicted the HLA-A and HLA-B alleles for most subjects in the first cohort. A later analysis reported that several top co-occurrence clusters appeared linked to parvovirus B19, influenza, CMV and Epstein-Barr virus. Correlated functional status among segregating V segments might be attributable to linkage disequilibrium, but an unknown experimental factor could not be ruled out. Immune exposure information for the cohort was limited to CMV serostatus. According to a later analysis, most CMV-associated TCR beta chains appeared to be HLA-restricted, and the HLA associations seemed to be driven largely by CMV exposure. Because HLA typing was missing for some donors at each locus, association tests included only the typed subset. Presence/absence analyses assumed roughly uniform sequencing depth across donors, an assumption that may not hold. While some public TCRs were present in many individuals, most TCR sequences turned up only very rarely across donors. In a later genetic analysis, fewer N-insertions in productive TCRs were reported among donors in an Asian-associated ancestry cluster than the roughly 700-donor mean. In a later analysis, HLA-associated TCR beta chains showed more clonal expansion and lower generation probabilities than non-associated chains that were equally common. The study listed over 150 TCR beta chains as associated with cytomegalovirus. Specific HLA alleles were associated with 18,000 or so TCR beta sequences at a false discovery rate of 0.05 in a later analysis. Three of the identified cytomegalovirus-associated TCR beta chains were confirmed in vitro to be specific for cytomegalovirus antigens. Broadly in line with IMGT annotations, most TCR beta V segments showed up in productive rearrangements about 90% or about 30% of the time in an earlier analysis of several hundred of the donors. Assigning TCR associations to individual alleles was difficult when HLA alleles, especially DR and DQ, strongly co-occurred. Only TCR beta chains were sequenced in this cohort, and the absence of alpha or paired-chain data limited detectable features. The earlier analysis of some 560 of the donors excluded some 15 rarely observed V segments, including chromosome 9 orphons, because counts were too low. An association between a missense DCLRE1C variant and V-gene and J-gene trimming of TCR beta chains was found in a later genetic analysis and replicated in an independent cohort.

As concerns this clone: Its antigen is not yet known. Qualities for individual bases were not recorded, and no much larger clone is one base off.

Receptor libraries were prepared by the immunoSEQ multiplex PCR assay. The multiplex PCR relied on a mix of 60 forward primers for TCR Vbeta segments and 13 reverse primers for TCR Jbeta segments. The CDR3 region of rearranged TCR beta genes was amplified from genomic DNA by a multiplex PCR assay. The Illumina HiSeq System was used to sequence the amplified TCR beta libraries as 87-base-pair reads. The original pipeline was this. A later analysis counted about 80 million unique TCR beta chains across the 550 to 700 repertoires, and 10 million to 12 million of these chains were shared by at least two donors. Raw reads were error-corrected and collapsed into unique sequences by a nearest-neighbor algorithm in which closely related sequences were merged to remove PCR and sequencing errors. V, D and J gene segments were assigned by aligning CDR3 sequences to IMGT reference sequences. For a sequence to be retained, a match of at least six nucleotides was required to both a V gene segment and a J gene segment. Rearrangements were classified as productive when the CDR3 lacked stop codons and remained in frame with V and J, and all other rearrangements were classified as non-productive. Following IMGT convention, CDR3 was defined as the stretch from the second conserved V-encoded cysteine to the conserved J-encoded phenylalanine. Sequences without an unambiguous match to a single V gene segment were excluded from the earlier analysis of about 630 of the donors. An earlier analysis of 587 of the donors classified V segments as functional when productive rearrangements were above 56.7% and as segregating when the standard deviation between donors was above 5%. A statistical classification framework was developed to diagnose cytomegalovirus status using the catalog of TCR beta chain sequences. In a later analysis, V and J genes were assigned by comparing TCR nucleotide sequences against IMGT/GENE-DB human TR gene sequences. The TCRdist pipeline was used in a later analysis to assign CDR3 sequences and most-parsimonious VDJ recombination scenarios. A later analysis defined each TCR beta chain by its CDR3 amino acid sequence plus V-gene family, and excluded reads lacking a unique V-gene family. A later analysis removed several hundred highly shared, low-generation-probability nucleotide sequences to deal with suspected cross-contamination and a sequencing artifact. A later analysis calculated a clonal expansion index for each public chain from normalized within-repertoire ranks of inferred template counts. Generation probabilities in a later analysis came from a VDJ recombination model fitted to out-of-frame rearrangements, and those results were checked against IGoR. Hypergeometric tests were used in a later analysis to score TCR-TCR, TCR-HLA and TCR-CMV co-occurrence, with a repertoire-size bias correction applied to the TCR pairs. In a later analysis, false discovery rates were estimated by permuting HLA or CMV assignments 20 times. In a later analysis, co-occurring TCRs were grouped using DBSCAN, with TCRdist sequence similarity added in when clustering inside HLA-allele-positive subsets. Repertoires with fewer than 30,000 or more than 120,000 public chains were left out of co-occurrence clustering, as were about 5 repertoires with anomalous nucleotide sharing. TCRdb took this table from immuneACCESS and kept in-frame rearrangements with V and J called. Such tables lack part of the clones; where checked against another copy, unresolved V genes explain under half of the gap, and the rest is unexplained. V, J and clone size derive from that table, while D and trimming were established from the DNA sequence. The sample table contains approximately 46,000 clones; only one count was recorded for approximately 70% of them. The top ten constitute around 5.9% of the sample.

Including cysteine and phenylalanine, the CDR3 has 15 amino acids. Left in the record is the CDR3 DNA by itself, 45 bases read in frame from the first base. V and J are truncated by 5 bases and 2 bases respectively, leaving an intervening sequence of 16 bases. The germline V gene (reference sequence) yields MNHEY for CDR1 and SMNVEV for CDR2. In total, roughly 670 healthy bone marrow donors made up the cohort. At the time of sampling, all cohort members were nominally healthy, though unrecorded immune exposures were likely present. The donor was CMV seronegative and was included in the group of several hundred seronegative cohort members. Each donor provided a peripheral blood sample, and peripheral blood mononuclear cells were used for TCR beta sequencing. Genomic DNA extraction from the blood cell samples was performed with the Qiagen DNeasy Blood Extraction Kit.

This receptor chain uses TRBV27 and TRBJ2-7, with no confidently assigned D gene. The sequence was obtained from a man aged 25-45 years in good health and CMV-seronegative. The sequenced sample was PBMCs. This receptor has the CDR3 CASSVEMGQPYEQYF. At the DNA level, the sequence is TGTGCCAGCAGTGTCGAAATGGGCCAGCCCTACGAGCAGTACTTC.